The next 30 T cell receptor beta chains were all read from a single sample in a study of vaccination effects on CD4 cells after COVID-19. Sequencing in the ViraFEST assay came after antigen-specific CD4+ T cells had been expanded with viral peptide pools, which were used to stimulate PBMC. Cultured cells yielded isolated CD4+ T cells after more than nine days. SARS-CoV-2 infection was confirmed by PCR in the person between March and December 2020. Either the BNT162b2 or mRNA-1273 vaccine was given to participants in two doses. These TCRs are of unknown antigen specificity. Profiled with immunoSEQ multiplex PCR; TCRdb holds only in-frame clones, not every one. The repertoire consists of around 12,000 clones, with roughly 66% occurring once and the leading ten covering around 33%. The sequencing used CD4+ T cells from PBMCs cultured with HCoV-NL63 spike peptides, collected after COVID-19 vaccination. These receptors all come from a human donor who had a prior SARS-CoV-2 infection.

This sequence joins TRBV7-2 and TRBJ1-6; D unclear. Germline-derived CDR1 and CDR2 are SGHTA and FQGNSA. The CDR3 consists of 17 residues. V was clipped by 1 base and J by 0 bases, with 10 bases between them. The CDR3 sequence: CASSLGYRSSYNSPLHF. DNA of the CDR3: TGTGCCAGCAGCTTAGGGTACAGAAGCTCCTATAATTCACCCCTCCACTTT. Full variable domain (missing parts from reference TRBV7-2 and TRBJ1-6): GAGVSQSPSNKVTEKGKDVELRCDPISGHTALYWYRQSLGQGLEFLIYFQGNSAPDKSGLPSDRFSAERTGGSVSTLTIQRTQQEDSAVYLCASSLGYRSSYNSPLHFGNGTRLTVT.

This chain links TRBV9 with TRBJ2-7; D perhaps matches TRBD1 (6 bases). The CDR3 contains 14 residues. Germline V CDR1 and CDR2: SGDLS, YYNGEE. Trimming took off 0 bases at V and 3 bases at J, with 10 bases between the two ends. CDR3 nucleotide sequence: TGTGCCAGCAGCGTAGATCAGGGGCTCTACGAGCAGTACTTC. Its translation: CASSVDQGLYEQYF.

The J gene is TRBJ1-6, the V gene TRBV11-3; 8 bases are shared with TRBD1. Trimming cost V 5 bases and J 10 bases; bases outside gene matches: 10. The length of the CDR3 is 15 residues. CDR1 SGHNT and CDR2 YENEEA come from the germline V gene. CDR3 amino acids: CASSPGQGKDSPLHF. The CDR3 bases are TGTGCCAGCAGCCCAGGACAGGGCAAGGACTCACCCCTCCACTTT. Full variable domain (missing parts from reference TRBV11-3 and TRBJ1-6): EAGVVQSPRYKIIEKKQPVAFWCNPISGHNTLYWYLQNLGQGPELLIRYENEEAVDDSQLPKDRFSAERLKGVDSTLKIQPAELGDSAVYLCASSPGQGKDSPLHFGNGTRLTVT.

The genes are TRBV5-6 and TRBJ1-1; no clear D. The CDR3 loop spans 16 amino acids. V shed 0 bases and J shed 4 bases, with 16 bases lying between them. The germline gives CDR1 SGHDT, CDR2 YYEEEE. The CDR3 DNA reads TGTGCCAGCAGCTTGGCCGCGGGGAGTGGTTTCACTGAAGCTTTCTTT. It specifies CASSLAAGSGFTEAFF.

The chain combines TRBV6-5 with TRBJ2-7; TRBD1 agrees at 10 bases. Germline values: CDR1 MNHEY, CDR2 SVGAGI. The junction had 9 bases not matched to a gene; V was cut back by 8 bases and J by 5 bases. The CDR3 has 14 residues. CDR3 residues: CASCTRGTGDEQYF. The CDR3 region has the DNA TGTGCCAGCTGCACCCGGGGGACAGGGGACGAGCAGTACTTC.

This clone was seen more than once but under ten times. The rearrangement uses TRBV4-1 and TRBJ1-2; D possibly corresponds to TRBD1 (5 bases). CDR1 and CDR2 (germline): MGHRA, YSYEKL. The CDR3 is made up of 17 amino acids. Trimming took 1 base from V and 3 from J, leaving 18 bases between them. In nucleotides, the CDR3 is TGCGCCAGCAGCCAAGTTTTGACCCCCGGGACGGACTATGGCTACACCTTC. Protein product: CASSQVLTPGTDYGYTF.

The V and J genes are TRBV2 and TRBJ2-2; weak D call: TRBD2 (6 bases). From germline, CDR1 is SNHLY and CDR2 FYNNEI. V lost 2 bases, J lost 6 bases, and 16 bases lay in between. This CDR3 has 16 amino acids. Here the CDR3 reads CASSEPWRGGSGELFF. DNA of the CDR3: TGTGCCAGCAGTGAACCTTGGCGGGGAGGATCCGGGGAGCTGTTTTTT.

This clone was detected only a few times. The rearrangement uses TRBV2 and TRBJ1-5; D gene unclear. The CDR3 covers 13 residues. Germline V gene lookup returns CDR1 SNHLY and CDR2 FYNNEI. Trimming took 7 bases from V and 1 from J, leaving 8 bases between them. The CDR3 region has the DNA TGTGCCAGCAAGAGACAAAGCAATCAGCCCCAGCATTTT. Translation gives CASKRQSNQPQHF.

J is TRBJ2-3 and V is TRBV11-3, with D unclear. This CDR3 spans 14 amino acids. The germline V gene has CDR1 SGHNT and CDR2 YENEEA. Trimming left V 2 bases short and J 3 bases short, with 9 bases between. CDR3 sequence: CASSLNIGTDTQYF. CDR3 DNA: TGTGCCAGCAGCTTAAATATTGGGACAGATACGCAGTATTTT.

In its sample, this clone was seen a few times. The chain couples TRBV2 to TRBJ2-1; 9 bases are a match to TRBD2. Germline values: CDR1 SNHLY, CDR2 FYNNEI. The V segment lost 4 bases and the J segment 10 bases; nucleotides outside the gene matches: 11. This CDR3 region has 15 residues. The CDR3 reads CASSVSAGGPLEQFF. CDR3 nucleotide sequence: TGTGCCAGCAGTGTCAGCGCGGGGGGGCCTTTAGAGCAGTTCTTC.

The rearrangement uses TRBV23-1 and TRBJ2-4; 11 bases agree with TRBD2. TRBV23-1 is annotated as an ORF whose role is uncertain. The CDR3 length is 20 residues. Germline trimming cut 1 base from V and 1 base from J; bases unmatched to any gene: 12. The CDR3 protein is CASSQFRLAGRRGAKNIQYF. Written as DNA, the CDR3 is TGCGCCAGCAGTCAATTTCGACTAGCGGGAAGAAGGGGGGCCAAAAACATTCAGTACTTC.

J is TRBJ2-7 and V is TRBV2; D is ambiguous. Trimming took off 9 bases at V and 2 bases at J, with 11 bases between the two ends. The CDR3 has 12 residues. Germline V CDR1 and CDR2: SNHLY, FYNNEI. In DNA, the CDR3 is TGTGCCAGTAACGGGCGAACCTACGAGCAGTACTTC. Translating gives CASNGRTYEQYF.

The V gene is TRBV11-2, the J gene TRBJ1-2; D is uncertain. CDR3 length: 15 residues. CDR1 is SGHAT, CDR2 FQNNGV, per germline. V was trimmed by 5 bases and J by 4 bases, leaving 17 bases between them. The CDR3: CASSPGSWVIYGYTF. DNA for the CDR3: TGTGCCAGCAGCCCCGGTTCTTGGGTGATCTATGGCTACACCTTC.

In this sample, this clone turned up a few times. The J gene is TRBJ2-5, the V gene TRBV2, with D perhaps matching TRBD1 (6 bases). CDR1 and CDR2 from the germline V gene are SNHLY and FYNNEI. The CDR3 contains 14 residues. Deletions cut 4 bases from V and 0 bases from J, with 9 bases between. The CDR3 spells CASSVQGYQETQYF. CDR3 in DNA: TGTGCCAGCAGTGTTCAGGGGTACCAAGAGACCCAGTACTTC.

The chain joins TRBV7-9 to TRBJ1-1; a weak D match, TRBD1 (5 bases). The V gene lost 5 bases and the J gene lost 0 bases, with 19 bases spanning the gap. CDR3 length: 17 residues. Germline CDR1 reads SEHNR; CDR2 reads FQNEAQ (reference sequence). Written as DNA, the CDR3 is TGTGCCAGCAGCAGGGGATTGGGCGCTGAAATGAACACTGAAGCTTTCTTT. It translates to CASSRGLGAEMNTEAFF. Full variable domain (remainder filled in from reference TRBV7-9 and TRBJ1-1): DTGVSQNPRHKITKRGQNVTFRCDPISEHNRLYWYRQTLGQGPEFLTYFQNEAQLEKSRLLSDRFSAERPKGSFSTLEIQRTEQGDSAMYLCASSRGLGAEMNTEAFFGQGTRLTVV.

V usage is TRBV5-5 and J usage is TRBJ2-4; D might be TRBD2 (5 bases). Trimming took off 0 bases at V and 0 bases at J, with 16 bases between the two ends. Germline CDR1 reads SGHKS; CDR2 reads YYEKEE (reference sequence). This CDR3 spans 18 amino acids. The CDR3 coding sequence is TGTGCCAGCAGCTTGGCGGGGATTCTGAGTCTAGCCAAAAACATTCAGTACTTC. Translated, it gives CASSLAGILSLAKNIQYF.

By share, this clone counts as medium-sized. In nucleotides, the CDR3 is TGTGCCAGGGCCCTAAACACCTTC. Translating it yields CARALNTF. V and J are TRBV6-4 and TRBJ1-2; no clear D. Germline values: CDR1 MRHNA, CDR2 SNTAGT. Trimming cost V 9 bases and J 12 bases, with 8 bases left between them. The CDR3 is made up of 8 amino acids.

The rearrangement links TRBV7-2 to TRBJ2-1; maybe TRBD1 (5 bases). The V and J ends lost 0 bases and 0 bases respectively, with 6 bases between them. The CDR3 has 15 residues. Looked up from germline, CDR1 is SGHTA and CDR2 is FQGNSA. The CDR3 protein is CASSLAGVSYNEQFF. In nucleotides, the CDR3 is TGTGCCAGCAGCTTAGCAGGGGTCTCCTACAATGAGCAGTTCTTC.

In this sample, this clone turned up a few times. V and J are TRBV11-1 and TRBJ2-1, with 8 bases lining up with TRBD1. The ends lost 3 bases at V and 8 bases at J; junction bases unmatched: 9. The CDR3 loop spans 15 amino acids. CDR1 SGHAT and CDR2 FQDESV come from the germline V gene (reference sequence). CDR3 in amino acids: CASSFWTGIVYEQFF. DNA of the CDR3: TGTGCCAGCAGCTTTTGGACAGGGATTGTTTATGAGCAGTTCTTC.

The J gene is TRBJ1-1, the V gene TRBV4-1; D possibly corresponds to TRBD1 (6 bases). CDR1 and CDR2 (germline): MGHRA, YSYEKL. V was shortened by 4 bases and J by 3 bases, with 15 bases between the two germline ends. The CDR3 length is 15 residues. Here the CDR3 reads CASSPRWGAYTEAFF. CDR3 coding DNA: TGCGCCAGCAGCCCCCGTTGGGGGGCGTACACTGAAGCTTTCTTT.

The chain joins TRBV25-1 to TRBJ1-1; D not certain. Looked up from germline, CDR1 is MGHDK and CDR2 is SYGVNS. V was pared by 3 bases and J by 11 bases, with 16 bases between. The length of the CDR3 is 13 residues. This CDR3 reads CASSDDLILGAFF. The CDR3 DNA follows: TGTGCCAGCAGTGACGATCTCATCCTGGGGGCTTTCTTT.

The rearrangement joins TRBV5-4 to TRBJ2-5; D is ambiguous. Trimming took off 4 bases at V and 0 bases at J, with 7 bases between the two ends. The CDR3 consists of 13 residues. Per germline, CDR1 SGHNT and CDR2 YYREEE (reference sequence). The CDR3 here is CASSRRDQETQYF. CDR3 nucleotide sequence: TGTGCCAGCAGCCGCCGAGACCAAGAGACCCAGTACTTC.

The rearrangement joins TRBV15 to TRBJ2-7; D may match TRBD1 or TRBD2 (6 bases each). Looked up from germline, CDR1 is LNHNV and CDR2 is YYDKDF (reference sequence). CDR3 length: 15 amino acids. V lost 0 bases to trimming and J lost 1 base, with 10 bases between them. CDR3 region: CATSRDRGESYEQYF. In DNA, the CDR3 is TGTGCCACCAGCAGAGATAGGGGGGAGTCCTACGAGCAGTACTTC.

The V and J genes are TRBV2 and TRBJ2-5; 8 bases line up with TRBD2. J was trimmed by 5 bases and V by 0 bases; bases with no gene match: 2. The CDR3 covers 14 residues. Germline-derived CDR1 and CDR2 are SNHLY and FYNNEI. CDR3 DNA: TGTGCCAGCAGTGAAGCTAGCGGGGACGAGACCCAGTACTTC. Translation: CASSEASGDETQYF. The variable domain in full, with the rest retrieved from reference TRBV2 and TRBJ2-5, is EPEVTQTPSHQVTQMGQEVILRCVPISNHLYFYWYRQILGQKVEFLVSFYNNEISEKSEIFDDQFSVERPDGSNFTLKIRSTKLEDSAMYFCASSEASGDETQYFGPGTRLLVL.

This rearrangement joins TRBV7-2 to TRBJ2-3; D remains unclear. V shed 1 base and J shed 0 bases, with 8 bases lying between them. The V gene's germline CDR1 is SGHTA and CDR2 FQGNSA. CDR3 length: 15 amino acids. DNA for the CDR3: TGTGCCAGCAGCTTAGTTCGCTTTAGCACAGATACGCAGTATTTT. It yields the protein CASSLVRFSTDTQYF.

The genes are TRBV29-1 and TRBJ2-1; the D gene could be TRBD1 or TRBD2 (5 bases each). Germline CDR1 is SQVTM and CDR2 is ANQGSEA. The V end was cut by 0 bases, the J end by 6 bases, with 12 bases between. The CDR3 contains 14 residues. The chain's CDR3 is CSVEEGVGTNEQFF. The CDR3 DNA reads TGCAGCGTTGAAGAAGGCGTAGGGACCAATGAGCAGTTCTTC.

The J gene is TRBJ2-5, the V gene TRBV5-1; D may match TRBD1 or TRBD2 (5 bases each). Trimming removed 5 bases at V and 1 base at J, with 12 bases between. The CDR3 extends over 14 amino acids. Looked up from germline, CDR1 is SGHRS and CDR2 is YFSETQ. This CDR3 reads CASSGGGTQETQYF. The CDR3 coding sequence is TGCGCCAGCAGTGGTGGGGGTACCCAAGAGACCCAGTACTTC.

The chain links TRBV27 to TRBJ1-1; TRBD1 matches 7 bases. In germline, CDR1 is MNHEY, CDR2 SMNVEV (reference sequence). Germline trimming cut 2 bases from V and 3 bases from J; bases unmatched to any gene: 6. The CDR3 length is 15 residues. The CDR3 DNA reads TGTGCCAGCAGTTTAGGGACAGCAAGGGACACTGAAGCTTTCTTT. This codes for CASSLGTARDTEAFF.

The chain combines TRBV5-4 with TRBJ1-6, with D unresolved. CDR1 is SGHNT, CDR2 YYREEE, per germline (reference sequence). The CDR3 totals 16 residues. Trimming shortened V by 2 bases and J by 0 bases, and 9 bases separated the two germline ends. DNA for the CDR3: TGTGCCAGCAGCTTACTACAGAGCTCCTATAATTCACCCCTCCACTTT. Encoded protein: CASSLLQSSYNSPLHF. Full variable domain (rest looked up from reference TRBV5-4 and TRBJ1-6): ETGVTQSPTHLIKTRGQQVTLRCSSQSGHNTVSWYQQALGQGPQFIFQYYREEENGRGNFPPRFSGLQFPNYSSELNVNALELDDSALYLCASSLLQSSYNSPLHFGNGTRLTVT.

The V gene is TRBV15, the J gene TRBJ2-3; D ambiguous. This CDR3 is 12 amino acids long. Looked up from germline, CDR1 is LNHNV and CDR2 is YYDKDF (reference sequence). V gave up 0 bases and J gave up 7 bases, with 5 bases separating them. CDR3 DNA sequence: TGTGCCACCAGCAGAGATAGTTATACGCAGTATTTT. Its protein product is CATSRDSYTQYF.